This TCR beta chain was captured in a study of T cell responses to AZD1222 COVID-19 vaccine. Generated by immunoSEQ multiplex PCR, the TCRdb table keeps only in-frame clones and is missing some. Of 120,000 or so clones detected, approximately 92% appear once; the ten largest clones hold 11% to 15%. This clone was seen a single time. V gave up 7 bases and J gave up 0 bases, with 14 bases separating them. Germline assignment: CDR1 SGHRS and CDR2 YFSETQ. This CDR3 has 14 residues. Sequenced material: peripheral blood, taken on day 0 of AZD1222 vaccination. This clonotype was sampled from an adult in good health. The chain employs TRBV5-1 and TRBJ2-7, with D perhaps matching TRBD2 (5 bases). As DNA, the CDR3 is TGCGCCAGCCGTCTCACTAGTTCCTCCTACGAGCAGTACTTC. Translating gives CASRLTSSSYEQYF.